This TCR beta chain was sequenced during a study of cytomegalovirus exposure and HLA in healthy donors. Study at large: Genotyping showed 75% to 90% of 398 donors falling in the Caucasian-associated ancestry cluster.

Trimming stripped 6 bases from V and 1 base from J, with 9 bases between. The CDR3 runs 12 residues. CDR1 and CDR2 from the germline V gene are SQVTM and ANQGSEA. Study results and limitations: Association of 15,000 to 20,000 TCR beta sequences with HLA alleles was found at 0.05 false discovery rate in a later analysis. In a later analysis, across HLA loci, associated TCR counts were highest for DRB1, lowest for HLA-C. Generally TCR sequences proved uncommon, though certain public TCRs appeared in numerous donors.

PCR used 60 Vbeta primers and 13 Jbeta primers. Produced via immunoSEQ multiplex PCR; TCRdb's table is partial and in-frame only. The sample yields around 130,000 clones, 8% to 9.5% seen once. This clone was counted only a few times. Its target is not known. This receptor was obtained from a man aged 40-55 years in good health and CMV-seronegative. The V gene is TRBV29-1, the J gene TRBJ1-1; D is perhaps TRBD1 (6 bases). Sequencing was carried out using PBMCs. This CDR3 is CSVTGQNTEAFF. DNA for the CDR3: TGCAGCGTGACGGGACAGAACACTGAAGCTTTCTTT. The full variable domain, with the rest looked up from reference TRBV29-1 and TRBJ1-1, is SAVISQKPSRDICQRGTSLTIQCQVDSQVTMMFWYRQQPGQSLTLIATANQGSEATYESGFVIDKFPISRPNLTFSTLTVSNMSPEDSSIYLCSVTGQNTEAFFGQGTRLTVV.